This T cell receptor beta chain was found in a study of T cells after yellow fever vaccination. A single record per CDR3 protein comes from TCRdb applying MiXCR to the 5' RACE reads. This table has 200,000 to 250,000 distinct CDR3 sequences, about 3% appearing once. CDR3 length equals 13 residues. Deletions cut 0 bases from V and 3 bases from J, with 8 bases between. Germline CDR1 is DFQATT and CDR2 is SNEGSKA (reference sequence). The chain couples TRBV20-1 to TRBJ2-5; D is undetermined. This clonotype originated in a young man who received the YFV17D yellow fever vaccine. Sequences were derived from CD4+ T cells sorted from PBMCs, sampled 10 days after the yellow fever booster vaccination. CDR3 in amino acids: CSAREGGEETQYF. The DNA of the CDR3 is TGCAGTGCTAGAGAGGGCGGTGAAGAGACCCAGTACTTC.